This T cell receptor beta chain was sequenced during a study of T cell repertoires in cytomegalovirus infection. About the study: Newly reported HLA-C-restricted and thoroughly characterized HLA-B-restricted CMV epitopes were employed. CMV infection plus the matching HLA type was flagged by public TCR beta signatures.

This clonotype appeared a few times. The antigen remains undetermined. TCRdb independently ran MiXCR on the reads; one entry per CDR3 protein. The table shows some 700,000 distinct CDR3 sequences, with 30% to 40% occurring only once. General study results and limits: What dominated the ex vivo response were HLA-C-restricted CMV-specific TCR beta clonotypes. Adding up the frequency of public TCR beta families identified people who carried CMV plus the relevant HLA.

The CDR3 is made up of 16 amino acids. Losses at the gene ends were 3 bases for V and 2 bases for J; bases not matched to a gene: 6. CDR1 ENHRY and CDR2 SYGVKD come from the germline V gene. This receptor was taken from a human donor in good health (CMV status not recorded). Some clones in this sample may be carry-over from other donors' samples. Specimen: cultured PBMCs, collected from culture after CMV antigen stimulation. This chain uses TRBV10-3 with TRBJ2-3, with 9 bases aligning to TRBD2. The chain's CDR3 is CAISDSTSGFTDTQYF. Here the CDR3 DNA reads TGTGCCATCAGTGATTCGACTAGCGGATTCACAGATACGCAGTATTTT.